This T cell receptor beta chain was found in a study of CD8 T cells in Susac syndrome. The ends were cut back, 2 bases at V and 12 bases at J, with 14 bases in the middle. The CDR3 spans 13 residues. Looked up from germline, CDR1 is MDHEN and CDR2 is SYDVKM. An input of about 0.5 to 1 ug of RNA was subjected to reverse transcription using random hexamers. TCRdb redid the calling of the immunoSEQ multiplex PCR reads with MiXCR, one entry per CDR3 protein. Of about 140,000 distinct CDR3 sequences in the sample, around 96% were seen once. The authors carried out high-throughput sequencing of TCR beta. They applied it to CD8+ and CD4+ T cells obtained from blood. The multiple sclerosis controls were treatment-naive patients, and their relapsing-remitting disease was stable or active.

This chain uses TRBV28 with TRBJ2-1, with no clear D. This TCR came from a human donor with multiple sclerosis. The material sequenced was CD4+ T cells from PBMCs. The CDR3 loop reads CASSLRIEVGQFF. Here the CDR3 DNA reads TGTGCCAGCAGTTTAAGAATCGAGGTCGGGCAGTTCTTC.